This T cell receptor beta chain was documented in a study of blood T cell repertoires in COVID-19. Study-level background: Some COVID-19 samples were acute and others convalescent; all came from the United States, Italy and Spain. PBMCs, B-cell-depleted T cells, or T cells were the source of the cDNA or gDNA that made up the material.

This clone occurred once. The trim removed 2 bases at V and 3 bases at J, leaving 5 bases unmatched. Germline V lookup: CDR1 MNHEY, CDR2 SVGAGI. The CDR3 is 15 amino acids. Under the authors' procedure: Researchers report that nucleated cell counts were estimated from reference gene primer amplification. Libraries were prepared by immunoSEQ multiplex PCR; TCRdb keeps only in-frame clonotypes and omits some of them. The DNA gave D and trimming, while V, J and clone size come from that table. The sample has around 180,000 clones, 82% seen once. This TCR derives from an elderly woman with active or convalescent COVID-19. What was sequenced was peripheral blood. The rearrangement uses TRBV6-5 and TRBJ1-2, with 8 bases that match TRBD1. CDR3 sequence (DNA): TGTGCCAGCAGTTACCCTGGACAGGGCGACTATGGCTACACCTTC. It encodes CASSYPGQGDYGYTF.